The 7 T cell receptor beta chains below were found in one sample sequenced in a study of blood T cell repertoires in COVID-19. Here immunoSEQ multiplex PCR was the method, and the copy in TCRdb shows in-frame clones only, minus some. The profile shows fewer than 140,000 clones, 60% to 80% of them singletons. Sequenced input: peripheral blood. All receptors come from a human donor with acute or convalescent COVID-19. The donor label of this sample is uncertain.

V is TRBV19 and J is TRBJ2-1; TRBD2 might be the D (5 bases). Germline V gene lookup returns CDR1 LNHDA and CDR2 SQIVND (reference sequence). V lost 5 bases to trimming and J lost 9 bases, with 20 bases between them. The CDR3 runs to 15 residues. Here the CDR3 DNA reads TGTGCCAGTAGTCCCCGTGCTAGCAGCCTAGGTGAGCAGTTCTTC. It yields the protein CASSPRASSLGEQFF.

For the CDR3, the DNA is TGTGCCAGCAGCGCCGGGGGCATTCAGTACTTC. It encodes CASSAGGIQYF. The chain is built from TRBV11-3 and TRBJ2-4, with a tentative D call TRBD2 (6 bases). The CDR3 is 11 residues long. CDR1 and CDR2 (germline): SGHNT, YENEEA. V lost 5 bases, J lost 9 bases, and 8 bases lay in between.

The chain carries TRBV14 and TRBJ2-1; possibly TRBD2 for D (5 bases). The CDR3 runs 15 residues. The V and J ends lost 4 bases and 7 bases respectively, with 17 bases between them. Germline CDR1 and CDR2: SGHDN and FVKESK. The DNA for the CDR3 is TGTGCCAGCAGCCTGGAGGCAGGACGGGGAAATGAGCAGTTCTTC. Translating gives CASSLEAGRGNEQFF.

This rearrangement joins TRBV12-3 or TRBV12-4 to TRBJ1-4, with D perhaps matching TRBD1 (5 bases). Between the trimmed V and J ends, which lost 6 bases and 4 bases, there was a span of 9 bases. The CDR3 covers 13 residues. The CDR3 nucleotides read TGTGCCAGCAGGGCAGGGTTTAATGAAAAACTGTTTTTT. Residues: CASRAGFNEKLFF.

This clone was recorded once. The V and J genes are TRBV6-1 and TRBJ1-2, with 11 nucleotides matching TRBD1. This CDR3 comprises 16 residues. Germline CDR1 reads MNHNS; CDR2 reads SASEGT. With V trimmed by 6 bases and J by 7 bases, 13 bases remained unmatched. The DNA of the CDR3 is TGTGCCAGCAGCGAAACTCTCGGGACAGGGGGACGTGGCTACACCTTC. Encoded protein: CASSETLGTGGRGYTF.

This chain connects TRBV18 to TRBJ1-3; no clear D. Germline assignment: CDR1 KGHSH and CDR2 LQKENI. The CDR3 covers 15 residues. Trimming took off 3 bases at V and 4 bases at J, with 13 bases between the two ends. The CDR3 region is CASSPLTQEGNTIYF. The CDR3 DNA reads TGTGCCAGCTCACCCCTCACTCAGGAAGGAAACACCATATATTTT.

This clone occurred a few times. The chain links TRBV5-1 to TRBJ1-4, with a possible D match to TRBD1 (6 bases). From germline, CDR1 is SGHRS and CDR2 YFSETQ. This CDR3 spans 14 amino acids. The ends were cut back, 4 bases at V and 7 bases at J, with 14 bases in the middle. CDR3 in DNA: TGCGCCAGCAGCCTCGGGACAAGCGGTGAAAAACTGTTTTTT. Protein sequence: CASSLGTSGEKLFF.